These T cell receptor beta chains were read from a single sample in a study of blood T cell repertoires in COVID-19. Libraries were prepared by immunoSEQ multiplex PCR; TCRdb keeps only in-frame clonotypes and omits some of them. In the table there are around 700,000 clones, 70% to 90% of which are singletons. Material for sequencing was peripheral blood. These receptors were collected from a woman between 18 and 29 years old with acute or convalescent COVID-19. Each CDR3 is given with its conserved first and last residue. The D gene is left open where the match is weak. Expanded clones get a size class; other rows say once, few or many, or leave the size out.

V: TRBV18
J: TRBJ2-1
D: -
size: -
CDR3: CASSPGSTRNEQFF
DNA: TGTGCCAGCTCACCAGGTAGTACGCGTAATGAGCAGTTCTTC

V: TRBV6-2/TRBV6-3
J: TRBJ1-2
D: -
size: -
CDR3: CASSPDRANYGYTF
DNA: TGTGCCAGCAGTCCGGACAGAGCTAACTATGGCTACACCTTC

V: TRBV6-6
J: TRBJ1-2
D: -
size: -
CDR3: CASRDTGLMGYTF
DNA: TGTGCCAGCAGAGACACCGGCCTGATGGGCTACACCTTC

V: TRBV11-2
J: TRBJ2-7
D: -
size: -
CDR3: CASSYGHSIFYEQYF
DNA: TGTGCCAGCAGCTACGGACACTCAATTTTCTACGAGCAGTACTTC

V: TRBV28
J: TRBJ1-1
D: -
size: -
CDR3: CASRRGATEAFF
DNA: TGTGCCAGCAGACGGGGGGCAACTGAAGCTTTCTTT

V: TRBV7-9
J: TRBJ2-5
D: -
size: -
CDR3: CASSLVKRGSRETQYF
DNA: TGTGCCAGCAGCTTAGTCAAGAGGGGGTCTCGGGAGACCCAGTACTTC

V: TRBV30
J: TRBJ1-6
D: -
size: -
CDR3: CAWGALGNSPLHF
DNA: TGTGCCTGGGGGGCTTTGGGAAATTCACCCCTCCACTTT

V: TRBV19
J: TRBJ1-1
D: -
size: -
CDR3: CATSTGMNTEAFF
DNA: TGTGCCACCTCCACAGGGATGAACACTGAAGCTTTCTTT

V: TRBV4-3
J: TRBJ2-5
D: -
size: -
CDR3: CASSQDWTLNPQETQYF
DNA: TGCGCCAGCAGCCAAGATTGGACTCTAAACCCACAGGAGACCCAGTACTTC

V: TRBV28
J: TRBJ2-2
D: -
size: -
CDR3: CASIPESLNTGELFF
DNA: TGTGCCAGCATTCCAGAGTCACTAAACACCGGGGAGCTGTTTTTT

V: TRBV9
J: TRBJ2-5
D: TRBD2
size: -
CDR3: CASSVFGRGETQYF
DNA: TGTGCCAGCAGCGTATTTGGGCGGGGGGAGACCCAGTACTTC

V: TRBV10-3
J: TRBJ2-7
D: -
size: once
CDR3: CAISGSGNPEQYF
DNA: TGTGCCATCAGTGGCTCCGGGAACCCCGAGCAGTACTTC

V: TRBV6-4
J: TRBJ2-7
D: -
size: -
CDR3: CASNPSRGEGYEQYF
DNA: TGTGCCAGCAACCCCTCGCGGGGAGAGGGTTACGAGCAGTACTTC

V: TRBV5-5
J: TRBJ2-1
D: -
size: -
CDR3: CASSPPGYPEQFF
DNA: TGTGCCAGCAGCCCCCCGGGGTATCCTGAGCAGTTCTTC

V: TRBV28
J: TRBJ1-5
D: TRBD1
size: -
CDR3: CASSLRQGNQPQHF
DNA: TGTGCCAGCAGTTTGAGACAGGGGAATCAGCCCCAGCATTTT

V: TRBV9
J: TRBJ1-6
D: TRBD1
size: -
CDR3: CASSAWDRSSPLHF
DNA: TGTGCCAGCAGCGCCTGGGACAGGAGTTCACCCCTCCACTTT

V: TRBV25-1
J: TRBJ1-5
D: TRBD1
size: -
CDR3: CASSAGGKGQPQHF
DNA: TGTGCCAGCAGTGCAGGGGGCAAGGGTCAGCCCCAGCATTTT

V: TRBV7-2
J: TRBJ2-1
D: TRBD1
size: -
CDR3: CASSPLGQGWNEQFF
DNA: TGTGCCAGCAGCCCTCTGGGACAGGGATGGAATGAGCAGTTCTTC

V: TRBV3-1/TRBV3-2
J: TRBJ2-2
D: -
size: few
CDR3: CASSQYTGWSGELFF
DNA: TGTGCCAGCAGCCAATACACGGGTTGGTCCGGGGAGCTGTTTTTT

V: TRBV9
J: TRBJ2-2
D: -
size: -
CDR3: CASSPGSGGAYTGELFF
DNA: TGTGCCAGCAGCCCCGGCTCGGGCGGGGCTTACACCGGGGAGCTGTTTTTT

V: TRBV24-1
J: TRBJ1-2
D: -
size: -
CDR3: CATSGFEGLDYGYTF
DNA: TGTGCCACCAGTGGGTTTGAGGGTCTTGACTATGGCTACACCTTC

V: TRBV27
J: TRBJ1-1
D: TRBD1
size: once
CDR3: CASTPQGVNTEAFF
DNA: TGTGCCAGCACCCCTCAGGGGGTGAACACTGAAGCTTTCTTT

V: TRBV4-1
J: TRBJ1-2
D: -
size: -
CDR3: CASSQLRTASVGYTF
DNA: TGCGCCAGCAGCCAACTTCGGACTGCTTCGGTTGGCTACACCTTC

V: TRBV15
J: TRBJ1-5
D: TRBD1
size: -
CDR3: CATSRAGGGQPQHF
DNA: TGTGCCACCAGCAGGGCAGGGGGCGGACAGCCCCAGCATTTT

V: TRBV11-3
J: TRBJ1-2
D: TRBD1
size: -
CDR3: CASSLDFVTGGMWYTF
DNA: TGTGCCAGCAGCTTAGATTTTGTGACAGGGGGGATGTGGTACACCTTC

V: TRBV4-2
J: TRBJ1-1
D: -
size: -
CDR3: CASSQGSRGQYEAFF
DNA: TGTGCCAGCAGCCAAGGTAGTAGAGGACAGTATGAAGCTTTCTTT

V: TRBV19
J: TRBJ1-2
D: -
size: -
CDR3: CASSIRQLRGYTF
DNA: TGTGCCAGTAGTATAAGACAGCTGAGGGGCTACACCTTC

V: TRBV12-5
J: TRBJ1-5
D: -
size: -
CDR3: CASGLVGNQPQHF
DNA: TGTGCTAGTGGTTTGGTCGGCAATCAGCCCCAGCATTTT

V: TRBV28
J: TRBJ1-4
D: TRBD1
size: -
CDR3: CASRDRGGNEKLFF
DNA: TGTGCCAGCAGGGACAGGGGGGGGAATGAAAAACTGTTTTTT

V: TRBV12-5
J: TRBJ2-1
D: -
size: -
CDR3: CASGFGMDNEQFF
DNA: TGTGCTAGTGGTTTCGGGATGGACAATGAGCAGTTCTTC

V: TRBV27
J: TRBJ1-2
D: TRBD1
size: -
CDR3: CASSAGRPTGNYGYTF
DNA: TGTGCCAGCAGTGCCGGCCGGCCGACAGGGAACTATGGCTACACCTTC

V: TRBV6-5
J: TRBJ2-2
D: -
size: -
CDR3: CASRTRDAGELFF
DNA: TGTGCCAGCAGGACTAGAGACGCCGGGGAGCTGTTTTTT

V: TRBV10-2
J: TRBJ1-1
D: -
size: -
CDR3: CASSDGIPNPYTEAFF
DNA: TGCGCCAGCAGTGACGGGATTCCTAACCCCTACACTGAAGCTTTCTTT

V: TRBV3-1/TRBV3-2
J: TRBJ2-5
D: TRBD2
size: once
CDR3: CASSQDLASGGAWETQYF
DNA: TGTGCCAGCAGCCAAGATTTGGCTAGCGGGGGGGCCTGGGAGACCCAGTACTTC

V: TRBV10-3
J: TRBJ2-1
D: TRBD2
size: -
CDR3: CAISVRLGLAGGYNEQFF
DNA: TGTGCCATCAGTGTTCGGTTAGGACTAGCGGGGGGTTACAATGAGCAGTTCTTC

V: TRBV6-6
J: TRBJ1-2
D: -
size: -
CDR3: CASSLTGTEPNYGYTF
DNA: TGTGCCAGCAGTTTAACCGGGACTGAGCCTAACTATGGCTACACCTTC

V: TRBV14
J: TRBJ2-5
D: TRBD2
size: -
CDR3: CASSQGLGLAEETQYF
DNA: TGTGCCAGCAGCCAAGGCCTCGGACTAGCGGAAGAGACCCAGTACTTC

V: TRBV6-2/TRBV6-3
J: TRBJ1-1
D: -
size: once
CDR3: CASSPAGGLYTEAFF
DNA: TGTGCCAGCAGCCCCGCTGGGGGCCTTTACACTGAAGCTTTCTTT

V: TRBV9
J: TRBJ1-1
D: -
size: -
CDR3: CASSVGRVTEAFF
DNA: TGTGCCAGCAGCGTAGGCAGGGTAACTGAAGCTTTCTTT

V: TRBV19
J: TRBJ2-1
D: -
size: -
CDR3: CASTLRGRGAKGNEQFF
DNA: TGTGCCAGTACTCTAAGGGGGAGGGGGGCCAAAGGCAATGAGCAGTTCTTC

V: TRBV7-8
J: TRBJ2-2
D: -
size: -
CDR3: CASSLTGVVGTGELFF
DNA: TGTGCCAGCAGCTTAACGGGAGTCGTGGGCACCGGGGAGCTGTTTTTT